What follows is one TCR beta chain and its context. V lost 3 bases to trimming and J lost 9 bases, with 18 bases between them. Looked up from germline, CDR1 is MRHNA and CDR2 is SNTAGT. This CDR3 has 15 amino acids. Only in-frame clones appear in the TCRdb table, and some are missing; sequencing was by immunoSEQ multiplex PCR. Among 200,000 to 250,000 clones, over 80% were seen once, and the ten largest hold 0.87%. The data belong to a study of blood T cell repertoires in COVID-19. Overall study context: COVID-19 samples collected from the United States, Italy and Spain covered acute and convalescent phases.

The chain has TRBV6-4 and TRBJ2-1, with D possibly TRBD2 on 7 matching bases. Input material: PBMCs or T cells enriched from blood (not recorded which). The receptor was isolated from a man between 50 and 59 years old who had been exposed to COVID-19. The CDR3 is CASSEGGGASGEQFF. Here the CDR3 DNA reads TGTGCCAGCAGTGAGGGAGGGGGGGCTTCGGGTGAGCAGTTCTTC.